The T cell receptor (beta chain) described here comes from a study of blood T cell repertoires in COVID-19. As for the study in general: The samples span acute and convalescent COVID-19 from the United States, Italy and Spain.

From germline, CDR1 is MNHEY and CDR2 SVGAGI. V lost 11 bases to trimming and J lost 6 bases; unmatched junction nucleotides: 12. The CDR3 is 15 amino acids. Seattle patients were enrolled while actively infected and followed longitudinally. Only in-frame clones appear in the TCRdb table, and some are missing; sequencing was by immunoSEQ multiplex PCR. The table lists 150,000 to 200,000 clones, 85% to 90% of them singletons. This rearrangement joins TRBV6-5 to TRBJ1-3; 11 bases agree with TRBD1. The sequencing input was peripheral blood. This receptor was identified in a man between 60 and 75 years old with COVID-19, enrolled during active disease. The CDR3 sequence: CASKPGQGALNTIYF. The CDR3 region has the DNA TGTGCCTCCAAACCAGGACAGGGGGCTTTAAACACCATATATTTT.